This T cell receptor beta chain appears in the sequencing data of a study of identifying expanded T cells in peripheral blood (dated by TCRdb to the late 2010s). Turning to the overall study: Four technical replicates, made by sequencing separate aliquots from the same pool of genomic DNA, were compared pairwise.

V has 5 bases trimmed and J has 4 bases trimmed; junction bases matching no gene number 8. CDR1 SNHLY and CDR2 FYNNEI are derived from the germline V gene. Inclusive of the bounding cysteine and phenylalanine, the CDR3 is 15 residues long. CDR3 DNA only is kept here, 45 bases in frame from base 1. During the collection period, no immune events, such as infections, were documented for the healthy donors. To calibrate time-dependent variance in a beta-binomial model of T-cell clone differential abundance, blood repertoires from healthy donors were used as a training cohort. There were some ten healthy donors in the training cohort, of whom 3 were female and 7 were male. Donor ages ranged from about 29 to 70 years, with an average of approximately 43 years. Obtained from a commercial supplier, whole blood was collected from each healthy donor at three time points set two weeks apart. For immunosequencing, genomic DNA was extracted from whole blood that had not been sorted.

The immunoSEQ Assay, which relies on bias-controlled multiplex PCR amplification of genomic DNA, was used to profile TCRbeta CDR3 regions. Per the authors' processing: To quantify the absolute abundance of each unique TCRbeta CDR3 region, the sequences were collapsed and filtered. Two models were used to test differential abundance: a binomial model (Fisher-equivalent) and a beta-binomial model that adds time-dependent variance fitted from healthy donors. Clones with fewer than 5 combined templates were excluded, and clones with Benjamini-Hochberg FDR below 0.01 were called differentially abundant. The form v = (b*log(k)+a)^2 was used to model beta-binomial variance as a function of total template count across the two samples. TCRdb limited this immuneACCESS table to in-frame rearrangements with V and J called. A share of clones is missing; checked studies link under half to unresolved V genes, and the rest is unexplained. V and J calls and clone size follow that table, whereas D and trimming were derived from the DNA. For this sample there are about 85,000 clones; 89% appear just once. The ten most abundant clones make up approximately 2.8% of the sample.

Overall study outcomes, separate from this receptor: The authors expected that over much longer intervals, such as months to years, biological variance in healthy repertoires might increase even further. In all healthy donors, the variance in clone template counts between samples taken 2 to 3 weeks apart rose significantly as total template count increased. The beta-binomial model significantly reduced the number of clones called differentially abundant and the false-positive rate across all healthy-donor time intervals. The binomial model flagged 0.9 to 1.5 differentially abundant clones between technical replicates but roughly 15 over approximately 2 weeks and around 20 over around four weeks.

Comment on this clone: It lacks a known antigen. Base qualities are missing; no much larger clone stands one base away.

Recombination joined TRBV2 with TRBJ1-2; 9 central bases correspond to TRBD1. The sequence derives from a person aged 18-69 years in good health. The sequenced material came from blood. The bases are TGTGCCAGCAGTCCCGACAGGGGGATCGGCTATGGCTACACCTTC. This gives the protein CASSPDRGIGYGYTF.